The source of this T cell receptor beta chain is a study of blood T cell repertoires in COVID-19. Study in general: T cells, B-cell-depleted T cells, or PBMCs provided the cDNA or gDNA that served as material.

The CDR3 consists of 14 residues. Per the germline V gene, CDR1 is LGHNT and CDR2 is FRNRAP. The ends lost 5 bases at V and 3 bases at J; junction bases unmatched: 5. The authors' processing: Scientists estimated how many nucleated cells there were by amplifying reference gene primers. The data were produced by immunoSEQ multiplex PCR, yet TCRdb's version contains in-frame clones alone and is incomplete. That table furnishes V, J and clone size, whereas the DNA furnished D and trimming. The sample shows 120,000 or so clones, around 63% of them seen only once. The chain carries TRBV12-5 and TRBJ2-5, with 8 bases lining up with TRBD1. The source of this sequence is a woman in her 70s with acute or convalescent COVID-19. Material: peripheral blood. CDR3 DNA sequence: TGTGCTAGTGGTCCATCGACAGGGGAAGAGACCCAGTACTTC. Translating gives CASGPSTGEETQYF. Filled out from reference TRBV12-5 and TRBJ2-5, the complete variable domain reads DARVTQTPRHKVTEMGQEVTMRCQPILGHNTVFWYRQTMMQGLELLAYFRNRAPLDDSGMPKDRFSAEMPDATLATLKIQPSEPRDSAVYFCASGPSTGEETQYFGPGTRLLVL.